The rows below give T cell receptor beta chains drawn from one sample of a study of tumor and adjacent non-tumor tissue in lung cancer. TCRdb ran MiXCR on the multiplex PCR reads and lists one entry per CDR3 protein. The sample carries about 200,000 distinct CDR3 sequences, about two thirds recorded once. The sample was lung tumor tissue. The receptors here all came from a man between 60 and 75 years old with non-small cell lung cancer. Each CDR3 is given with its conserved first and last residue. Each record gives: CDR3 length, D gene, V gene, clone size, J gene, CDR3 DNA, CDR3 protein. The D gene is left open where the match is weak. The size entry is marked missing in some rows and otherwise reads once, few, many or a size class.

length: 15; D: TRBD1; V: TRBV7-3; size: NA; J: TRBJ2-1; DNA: TGTGTCAGCAGCAATCCGGGACAGGGGGGGAATGAGCAGTTCTTC; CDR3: CVSSNPGQGGNEQFF
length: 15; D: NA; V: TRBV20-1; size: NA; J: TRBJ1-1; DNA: TGCAGTGCTAGAGATGGAGATAAGGGGGGCGATGAAGCTTTCTTT; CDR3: CSARDGDKGGDEAFF
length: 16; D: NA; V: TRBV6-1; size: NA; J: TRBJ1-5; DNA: TGTGCTAGCAGGCCCGGCGGGGGGTATAGCAATCAGCCCCAGCAATTT; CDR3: CASRPGGGYSNQPQQF
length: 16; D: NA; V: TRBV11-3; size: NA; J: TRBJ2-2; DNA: TGTGCCAGCAGTGCCGAAGGGAAGAGAAACACCGGGGAGCTGTTTTTT; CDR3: CASSAEGKRNTGELFF
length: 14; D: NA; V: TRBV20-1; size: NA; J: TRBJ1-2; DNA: TGCAGTGACCGGAGGACAGATGCTAACAATGGCTACACCTTC; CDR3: CSDRRTDANNGYTF
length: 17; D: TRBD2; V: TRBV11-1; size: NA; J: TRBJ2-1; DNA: TGTGCCAGCAGCTTATCTCGGCTAGCGGGAGTTAACAATGAGCAATTCTTC; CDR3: CASSLSRLAGVNNEQFF
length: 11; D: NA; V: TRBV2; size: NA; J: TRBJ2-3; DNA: TGTGCCAGCAGCGGCAAGTATACGCAGTATTTT; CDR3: CASSGKYTQYF
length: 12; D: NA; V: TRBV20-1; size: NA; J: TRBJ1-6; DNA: TGCAGTATGAGGGGCCCGTGTGAGTCCCTCCACTTT; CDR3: CSMRGPCESLHF
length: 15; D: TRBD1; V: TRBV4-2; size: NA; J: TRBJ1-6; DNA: TGTATCAGCAGCCAGGTGGGACAGCAAAATTCACCCCTCCACTTT; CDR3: CISSQVGQQNSPLHF
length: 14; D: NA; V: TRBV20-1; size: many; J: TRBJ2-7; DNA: TGCAGTGCTTCCTCGGACAGATACTCCTACGAGCAGTACTTC; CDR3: CSASSDRYSYEQYF
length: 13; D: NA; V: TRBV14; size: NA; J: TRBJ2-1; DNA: TGTGCCAGCAGCCAAGGTCTTGAAAATGAGCAGTTATTC; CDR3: CASSQGLENEQLF
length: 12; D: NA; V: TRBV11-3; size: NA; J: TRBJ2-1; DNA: TGTGTCAGCAACTTAGATGGGGTTAAGCAGTTCTTC; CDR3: CVSNLDGVKQFF
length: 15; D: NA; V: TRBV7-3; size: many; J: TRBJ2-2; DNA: TGTGCCAGCAGCTTAACCAGCGCGAACACCGGGGAGCTGTTTTTT; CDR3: CASSLTSANTGELFF
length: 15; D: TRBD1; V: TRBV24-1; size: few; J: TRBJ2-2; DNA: TGTGCCACCAGTGATTTCGACAGGGGGCAAAGGGAGCTGTTTTTT; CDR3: CATSDFDRGQRELFF
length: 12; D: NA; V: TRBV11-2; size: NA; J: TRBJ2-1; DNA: TGTGCCAGCAGCAGTTGGAGACATGAAGAGTTCTTC; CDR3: CASSSWRHEEFF
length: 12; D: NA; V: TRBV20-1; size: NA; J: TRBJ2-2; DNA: TGCAGTGCTAGTCTGTACACCGGGGAGCTGATTTTT; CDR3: CSASLYTGELIF
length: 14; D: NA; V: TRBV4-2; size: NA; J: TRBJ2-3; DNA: TGTGCCAGCGGCCAAGACCGGAGTACAGATACGCAGTATTTT; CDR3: CASGQDRSTDTQYF
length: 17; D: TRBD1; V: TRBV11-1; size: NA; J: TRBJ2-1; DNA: TGTGCAAGCAGCTCCGGACAGGGAAAACTTGGAGACAATGAGCAGTTCTTC; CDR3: CASSSGQGKLGDNEQFF
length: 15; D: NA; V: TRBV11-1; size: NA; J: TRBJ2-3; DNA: TGTGCCAGCAGTCATAGCAGGAGGAACACAGATACACAATATTTT; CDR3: CASSHSRRNTDTQYF
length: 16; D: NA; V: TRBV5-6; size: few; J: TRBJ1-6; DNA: TGTGCCAGCAGCTTTCTCAGGAGCTCCTATAATTCACCTCTCCACTTT; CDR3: CASSFLRSSYNSPLHF
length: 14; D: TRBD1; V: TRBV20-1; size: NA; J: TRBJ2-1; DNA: TGCAGTGATAGAGCTAGGGGGGGACAGGGTGAGCAGTTCTTC; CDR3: CSDRARGGQGEQFF
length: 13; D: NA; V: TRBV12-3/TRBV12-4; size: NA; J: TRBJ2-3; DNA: TGTGCCAGCAGTTCCGTTAGCATAGATACGCAGTATTTT; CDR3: CASSSVSIDTQYF
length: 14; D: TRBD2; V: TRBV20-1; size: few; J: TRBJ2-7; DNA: TGCAGTGCTAGATCCGGGACTAAAGTCTACGAGCAGTACTTC; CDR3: CSARSGTKVYEQYF
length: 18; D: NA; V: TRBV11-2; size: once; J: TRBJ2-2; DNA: TGTGCCAGCAACCCTAGGGGGCAGGGGGGGTCGAACACCGTGGAGCTATTTTTT; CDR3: CASNPRGQGGSNTVELFF
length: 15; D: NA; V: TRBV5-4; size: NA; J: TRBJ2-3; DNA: TGTGCCAGCAGCTTTGGGACGGCTTACACAGAAACGCAGTACTTT; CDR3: CASSFGTAYTETQYF
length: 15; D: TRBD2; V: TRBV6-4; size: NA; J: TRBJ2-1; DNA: TGTACCAGCAGTATGACCGGGACTAGTTTCGATGAGCAGTTCTTC; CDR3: CTSSMTGTSFDEQFF
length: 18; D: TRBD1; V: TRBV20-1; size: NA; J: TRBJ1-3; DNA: TGCAGTGCTAGAGATCTCAAAACAGGGGGATTCTCTGGAAACACCATAAATTTT; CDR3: CSARDLKTGGFSGNTINF
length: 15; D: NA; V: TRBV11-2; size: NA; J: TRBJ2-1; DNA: TGTGCCAGCAGCCTCTCTAGCGTGGGCTCCAATGATCAGTTCTTC; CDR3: CASSLSSVGSNDQFF
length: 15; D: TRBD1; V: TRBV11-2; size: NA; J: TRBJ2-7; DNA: TGTCCCAGCAGCTTAGACCGGAACAGGGGATTTCTGCAGTACTTC; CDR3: CPSSLDRNRGFLQYF
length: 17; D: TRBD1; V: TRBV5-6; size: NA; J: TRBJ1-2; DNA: TGTGCCAGCAGCTTGGAGGGGGCGCCGCCCCAACCTAACGACTACACCTTC; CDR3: CASSLEGAPPQPNDYTF
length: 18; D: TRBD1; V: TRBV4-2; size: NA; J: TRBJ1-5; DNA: TGTGCCAGCAGCCAGGATAGGGGCCGGGACAGAATCAATCAGCCCCAGCATTTT; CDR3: CASSQDRGRDRINQPQHF
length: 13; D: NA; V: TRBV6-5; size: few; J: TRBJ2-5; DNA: TGTGCCAGCAGAAGGGTCATACAAGAGACCCAGTACTTC; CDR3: CASRRVIQETQYF
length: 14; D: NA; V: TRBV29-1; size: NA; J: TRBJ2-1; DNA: TGCAGAGGTTCTGGGACTGTGGAGGACAATGAGCAGTTCTTC; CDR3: CRGSGTVEDNEQFF
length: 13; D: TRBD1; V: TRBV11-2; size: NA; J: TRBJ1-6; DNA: TGTGCTACCGACAGGGGTACCGATTCACCCCTCCACTTT; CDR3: CATDRGTDSPLHF
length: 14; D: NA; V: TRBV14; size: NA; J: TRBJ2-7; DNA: TGTGCCAGCAGCCCGAGGCGCTTCAGCTACGAGCAGTACTTC; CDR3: CASSPRRFSYEQYF
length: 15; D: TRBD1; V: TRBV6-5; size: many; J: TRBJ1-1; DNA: TGTGCCAGGCAGACAGGGCATCATGAACAGACTGAAGCTTTCTTT; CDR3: CARQTGHHEQTEAFF
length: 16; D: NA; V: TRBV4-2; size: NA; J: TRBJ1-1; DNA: TGTGCCAACAGCCAAGTTCAGAGGTCTAGATATACTGAAGCTTTCTTT; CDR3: CANSQVQRSRYTEAFF
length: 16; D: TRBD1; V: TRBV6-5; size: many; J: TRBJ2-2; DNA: TGTGCCAGCAGTTACTTAGGGACAGCGAACACCGGGGAGCTGTTTTTT; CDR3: CASSYLGTANTGELFF
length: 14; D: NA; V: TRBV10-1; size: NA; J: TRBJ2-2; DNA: TGCGCCAGCAATAGACAGTCGAACATCGGGGAGCTGTTTTTT; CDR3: CASNRQSNIGELFF
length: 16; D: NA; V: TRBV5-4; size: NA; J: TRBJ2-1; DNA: TGTGCCAGCAGCTCCGTACGGAGGAGGGGGGGCAATGTGCAGTTCTTC; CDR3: CASSSVRRRGGNVQFF
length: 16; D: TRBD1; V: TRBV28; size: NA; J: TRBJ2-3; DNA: TGTGCCAGCACTTTCGGCGGGTACAGGGGGACAGATACGCAGTATTTT; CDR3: CASTFGGYRGTDTQYF
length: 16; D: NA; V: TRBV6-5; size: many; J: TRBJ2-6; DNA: TGTGCCAGCAGGCCCTCGGGGAGCTCTGGGGCCAACGTCCTGACTTTC; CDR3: CASRPSGSSGANVLTF
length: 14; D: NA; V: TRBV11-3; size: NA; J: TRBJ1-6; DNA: TGTACCAGCAGCTTAACAAGGGGTAATTTACCCCTTCACTTT; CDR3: CTSSLTRGNLPLHF
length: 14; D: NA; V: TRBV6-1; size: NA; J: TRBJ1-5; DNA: TGTGCCAACGGGGTGGGATCGAGCAATCAGCCCCAGCATTTT; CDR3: CANGVGSSNQPQHF
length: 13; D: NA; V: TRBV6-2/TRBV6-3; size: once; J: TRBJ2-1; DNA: TGTGCCAACAGTGTCGGGGTAACTGATGAGCAGTTCTTC; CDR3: CANSVGVTDEQFF
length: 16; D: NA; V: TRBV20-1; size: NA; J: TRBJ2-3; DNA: TGCAGTGCTAGACGGGCTGGAGGAGACCTCACAGATACGCAGTATTTT; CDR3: CSARRAGGDLTDTQYF
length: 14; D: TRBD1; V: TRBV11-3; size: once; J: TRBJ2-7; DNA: TGTGCGAGCAGCCTTATGACAGGGCGCTACGAGCAGTACTTC; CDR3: CASSLMTGRYEQYF
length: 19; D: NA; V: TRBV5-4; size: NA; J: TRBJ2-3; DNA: TGTGCCAGCAGTTCCCCACAAGGGGGACCTAGCGGAGTCACAGATACGCAGTATTTT; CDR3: CASSSPQGGPSGVTDTQYF
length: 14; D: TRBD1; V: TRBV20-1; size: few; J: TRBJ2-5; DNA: TGCAGTGCTACCCAGGGGGCGGCCAGAGAGACCCAGTACTTC; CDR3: CSATQGAARETQYF
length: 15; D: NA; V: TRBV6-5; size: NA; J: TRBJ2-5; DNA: TGTGCCAGCTGTAACCAGGGGAGACAACAAGAGACCCAGTACTTC; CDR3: CASCNQGRQQETQYF
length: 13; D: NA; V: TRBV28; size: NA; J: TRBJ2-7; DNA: TGTGCCAGCAGGCTGCAGGGGCCCCACGAGCAGTACTTC; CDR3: CASRLQGPHEQYF
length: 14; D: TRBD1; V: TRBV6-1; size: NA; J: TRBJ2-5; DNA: TGTGCCAGCCGCCCCCGGACAGGGGGCGAGACCCAGTACTTC; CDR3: CASRPRTGGETQYF